Following are 25 T cell receptor beta chains from one sample sequenced in a study of T cell clonotyping in hematopoietic cell transplantation (dated by TCRdb to 2020 to 2022). The receptor library was made with the immunoSEQ multiplex PCR assay. Not all clones reach the TCRdb copy of this immuneACCESS table, which keeps in-frame sequences only. Checked studies attribute under half of the gap to unresolved V genes and leave the rest unexplained. Present in this sample are roughly 44,000 clones, about 96% of which were seen just once. Jointly, the top ten make up approximately 0.9% of the sample. The sequenced sample consisted of peripheral blood mononuclear cells. The receptors here all came from a man aged 30 to 45 in good health. Some clones in this sample may be carry-over from other donors' samples.

In nucleotides, the CDR3 is TGTGCCAGCAGTTACACCGGGACAGGGGTCTACACCTTC. Translation gives CASSYTGTGVYTF. This chain connects TRBV6-5 to TRBJ1-2, with 10 bases that match TRBD1. V shed 2 bases and J 10 bases; nucleotides not matched to a gene: 4. This CDR3 comprises 13 residues. Germline V CDR1 and CDR2: MNHEY, SVGAGI.

In this sample, this clone turned up once. The chain has TRBV25-1 and TRBJ2-6; TRBD1 agrees at 8 bases. With 8 bases clipped from V and 0 bases from J, the junction kept 6 bases outside the gene matches. The germline CDR1 and CDR2 sequences are MGHDK and SYGVNS. The CDR3 loop spans 16 amino acids. CDR3 DNA: TGTGCCAGCTCCGGGACAGGATCCTCTGGGGCCAACGTCCTGACTTTC. As protein: CASSGTGSSGANVLTF.

The J gene is TRBJ2-5, the V gene TRBV9, with D tentatively TRBD2 (6 bases). Between the trimmed V and J ends, which lost 0 bases and 4 bases, there was a span of 13 bases. In germline, CDR1 is SGDLS, CDR2 YYNGEE. The CDR3 contains 15 residues. The CDR3 DNA reads TGTGCCAGCAGCGTAGCGGCGGGGTGGTCAGAGACCCAGTACTTC. It codes for CASSVAAGWSETQYF.

The rearrangement joins TRBV25-1 to TRBJ1-1, with D unclear. The CDR3 has 13 residues. With 4 bases removed from V and 5 bases from J, the gap between germline ends came to 11 bases. Germline assignment: CDR1 MGHDK and CDR2 SYGVNS. CDR3 sequence reads: CASSGGSGTEAFF. CDR3 nucleotides: TGTGCCAGCAGTGGGGGATCGGGAACTGAAGCTTTCTTT.

V and J are TRBV5-1 and TRBJ1-2; D unclear. Trimming stripped 0 bases from V and 7 bases from J, with 10 bases between. Germline CDR1 is SGHRS and CDR2 is YFSETQ. This CDR3 is 13 amino acids long. CDR3 nucleotides: TGCGCCAGCAGCTTGGCCATTTGGGCTGGCTACACCTTC. Protein product: CASSLAIWAGYTF.

The chain uses TRBV27 and TRBJ2-5, with D tentatively TRBD2 (6 bases). This CDR3 contains 14 residues. V gave up 3 bases and J gave up 4 bases, with 12 bases separating them. Looked up from germline, CDR1 is MNHEY and CDR2 is SMNVEV (reference sequence). For the CDR3, the DNA is TGTGCCAGCAGTTTGGGGGGATTGGGAGAGACCCAGTACTTC. Its protein product is CASSLGGLGETQYF.

The chain has TRBV19 and TRBJ2-7, with D perhaps matching TRBD1 (5 bases). The germline CDR1 and CDR2 sequences are LNHDA and SQIVND (reference sequence). This CDR3 has 16 amino acids. V was trimmed by 2 bases and J by 3 bases, leaving 17 bases between them. The CDR3 DNA follows: TGTGCCAGTAGTATACAGGGTTTTGCGGTCGGCTACGAGCAGTACTTC. This codes for CASSIQGFAVGYEQYF.

The chain links TRBV4-3 to TRBJ1-1; 12 bases are a match to TRBD1. The germline V gene has CDR1 LGHNA and CDR2 YSLEER. Losses at the gene ends were 4 bases for V and 3 bases for J; bases not matched to a gene: 18. The CDR3 sequence is 20 residues long. CDR3: CASSRRGAGTGGFGDTEAFF. The CDR3 nucleotides are TGCGCCAGCAGCCGTCGAGGCGCCGGGACAGGGGGCTTTGGTGACACTGAAGCTTTCTTT.

The V call is TRBV11-3, the J call TRBJ2-7; D gene uncertain. Germline V gene data show CDR1 as SGHNT and CDR2 as YENEEA. Deletions cut 5 bases from V and 1 base from J, with 12 bases between. The CDR3 covers 14 residues. The CDR3 DNA follows: TGTGCCAGCAGCCCCTTTATAGCTTCCTACGAGCAGTACTTC. It yields the protein CASSPFIASYEQYF.

The chain joins TRBV29-1 to TRBJ1-5; tentatively, D is TRBD1 (6 bases). CDR1 is SQVTM, CDR2 ANQGSEA, per germline. V lost 4 bases and J lost 11, with 21 bases in between. The CDR3 runs 14 residues. CDR3 sequence (DNA): TGCAGCGTTGCCGCCGGGCAGGGGAGAACGGCCCAGCATTTT. Translating it yields CSVAAGQGRTAQHF.

The chain combines TRBV25-1 with TRBJ1-1; 9 bases are a match to TRBD1. The CDR3 consists of 12 residues. The germline CDR1 and CDR2 sequences are MGHDK and SYGVNS. The ends lost 4 bases at V and 6 bases at J; junction bases unmatched: 0. Written as DNA, the CDR3 is TGTGCCAGCAGTGGGGACAGGGCTGAAGCTTTCTTT. Protein product: CASSGDRAEAFF. Together with reference TRBV25-1 and TRBJ1-1, the CDR3 gives the full variable domain: EADIYQTPRYLVIGTGKKITLECSQTMGHDKMYWYQQDPGMELHLIHYSYGVNSTEKGDLSSESTVSRIRTEHFPLTLESARPSHTSQYLCASSGDRAEAFFGQGTRLTVV.

V gene TRBV29-1 combines with J gene TRBJ1-1, with D possibly matching TRBD1 (6 bases). This CDR3 has 12 residues. V gave up 3 bases and J gave up 5 bases, with 10 bases separating them. Germline values: CDR1 SQVTM, CDR2 ANQGSEA. The CDR3 DNA reads as TGCAGCGTTGATCAGGGGAAAACTGAAGCTTTCTTT. Translating gives CSVDQGKTEAFF.

The V and J genes are TRBV4-1 and TRBJ2-1; TRBD1 might be the D (5 bases). This CDR3 comprises 15 residues. Germline V CDR1 and CDR2: MGHRA, YSYEKL. V gave up 0 bases and J gave up 4 bases, with 10 bases separating them. CDR3: CASSQEMAGYNEQFF. CDR3 DNA: TGCGCCAGCAGCCAAGAAATGGCAGGGTACAATGAGCAGTTCTTC.

This rearrangement joins TRBV4-1 to TRBJ2-2; 8 bases line up with TRBD2. Germline V gene data show CDR1 as MGHRA and CDR2 as YSYEKL. The CDR3 spans 16 residues. V trimming: 1 base; J trimming: 4 bases; junction bases outside the gene matches: 5. The CDR3: CASSQGVAGPTGELFF. As DNA, the CDR3 is TGCGCCAGCAGCCAAGGGGTAGCGGGGCCCACCGGGGAGCTGTTTTTT.

This clone was recorded once. V and J are TRBV7-8 and TRBJ1-5, with D uncertain. V was trimmed by 3 bases and J by 6 bases, leaving 15 bases between them. The germline V gene encodes CDR1 SGHVS and CDR2 FQNEAQ. CDR3 length equals 15 residues. The CDR3 loop reads CASSLKDSSGQPQHF. The CDR3 DNA follows: TGTGCCAGCAGCTTGAAAGATTCGTCGGGTCAGCCCCAGCATTTT.

CDR3 sequence reads: CASSEWTAAGELFF. CDR3 sequence (DNA): TGTGCCAGCAGTGAGTGGACAGCGGCGGGGGAGCTGTTTTTT. The chain couples TRBV25-1 to TRBJ2-2; maybe TRBD1 (6 bases). V lost 3 bases, J lost 8 bases, and 13 bases lay in between. The CDR3 has 14 residues. Germline V gene sequence: CDR1 MGHDK, CDR2 SYGVNS.

The genes are TRBV5-1 and TRBJ2-3; D gene unclear. The CDR3 is 12 residues long. V gave up 4 bases and J gave up 5 bases, with 8 bases separating them. Germline V gene lookup returns CDR1 SGHRS and CDR2 YFSETQ. CDR3 nucleotide sequence: TGCGCCAGCAGCCCCTTCGGAGATACGCAGTATTTT. Encoded protein: CASSPFGDTQYF.

The chain's CDR3 is CASGRDARTYTDTQYF. The CDR3 DNA reads as TGTGCTAGTGGTCGGGACGCCAGGACCTACACAGATACGCAGTATTTT. The chain carries TRBV12-5 and TRBJ2-3; possibly TRBD1 or TRBD2 for D (5 bases each). Between the trimmed V and J ends, which lost 5 bases and 2 bases, there was a span of 17 bases. The CDR3 has 16 residues. The V gene's germline CDR1 is LGHNT and CDR2 FRNRAP.

V gene TRBV7-2 combines with J gene TRBJ1-6, with TRBD1 as a possible D gene (5 bases). CDR1 is SGHTA, CDR2 FQGNSA, per germline. CDR3 length: 18 residues. V was shortened by 3 bases and J by 0 bases, with 15 bases between the two germline ends. CDR3 nucleotides: TGTGCCAGCAGCTTTAGAACGACAGCCGGCTCCTATAATTCACCCCTCCACTTT. Translated: CASSFRTTAGSYNSPLHF.

The chain employs TRBV11-3 and TRBJ2-5, with 7 bases identical to TRBD2. Germline lookup yields CDR1 SGHNT and CDR2 YENEEA. V shed 6 bases and J 5 bases; nucleotides not matched to a gene: 15. The CDR3 spans 16 residues. The CDR3: CASRGEGGRREETQYF. CDR3 in DNA: TGTGCCAGCAGGGGTGAAGGCGGGAGAAGAGAGGAGACCCAGTACTTC.

The chain recombines TRBV19 with TRBJ1-3; the D gene is possibly TRBD1 (5 bases). The V gene's germline CDR1 is LNHDA and CDR2 SQIVND (reference sequence). V lost 4 bases to trimming and J lost 8 bases, with 18 bases between them. This CDR3 is built from 15 residues. In DNA form, the CDR3 reads TGTGCCAGTAGTACCCGGGACGGTCGTCGGGACACCATATATTTT. Translating gives CASSTRDGRRDTIYF.

J is TRBJ2-1 and V is TRBV19, with 9 bases matching TRBD2. The CDR3 totals 16 residues. Trimming took 6 bases from V and 1 from J; bases not matched to a gene: 7. From germline, CDR1 is LNHDA and CDR2 SQIVND (reference sequence). CDR3 DNA sequence: TGTGCCAGTAGAGCTAGCGGGATGAGTTCCTACAATGAGCAGTTCTTC. This gives the protein CASRASGMSSYNEQFF.

The chain recombines TRBV7-8 with TRBJ2-5; D may be TRBD1 (6 bases). The DNA end is a closer match to TRBJ2-7, so the J assignment may be wrong. Germline V lookup: CDR1 SGHVS, CDR2 FQNEAQ. This CDR3 region has 14 residues. The CDR3, as DNA: TGTGCCAGCAGCTTAGCGGGACATAGCTACGAGCAGTACTTC. Residues: CASSLAGHSYEQYF.

The rearrangement links TRBV27 to TRBJ2-7; D is ambiguous. This CDR3 is built from 14 residues. V was clipped by 5 bases and J by 2 bases, with 13 bases between them. CDR1 is MNHEY, CDR2 SMNVEV, per germline (reference sequence). CDR3 protein: CASSGVGLPYEQYF. The CDR3 DNA is TGTGCCAGCAGTGGCGTGGGCCTTCCCTACGAGCAGTACTTC.

The V and J genes are TRBV30 and TRBJ2-7, with no clear D. Germline V lookup: CDR1 GTSNPN, CDR2 SVGIG (reference sequence). V was pared by 3 bases and J by 6 bases, with 9 bases between. This CDR3 is built from 11 residues. CDR3 DNA sequence: TGTGCCTGGAGGGAGAATCTCGAGCAGTACTTC. It yields the protein CAWRENLEQYF.